The 25 T cell receptor beta chains below were found in one sample sequenced in a study of T cell responses to AZD1222 COVID-19 vaccine. Assay: immunoSEQ multiplex PCR; the TCRdb copy retains only in-frame clones and omits some. The sample records 250,000 to 300,000 clones, 90% to 95% being singletons. The sequenced sample was peripheral blood, obtained 28 days after the second AZD1222 dose. Every receptor here comes from an adult who received the AZD1222 COVID-19 vaccine.

The chain couples TRBV4-1 to TRBJ1-5; D unresolved. V was clipped by 3 bases and J by 6 bases, with 15 bases between them. The germline V gene has CDR1 MGHRA and CDR2 YSYEKL. The CDR3 contains 15 residues. CDR3 in amino acids: CASSQATWASQPQHF. In DNA, the CDR3 is TGCGCCAGCAGCCAGGCGACATGGGCTTCTCAGCCCCAGCATTTT.

This sequence joins TRBV27 and TRBJ2-7; D remains ambiguous. Per germline, CDR1 MNHEY and CDR2 SMNVEV (reference sequence). Trimming stripped 5 bases from V and 3 bases from J, with 23 bases between. The CDR3 loop spans 17 amino acids. The CDR3 DNA follows: TGTGCCAGCAGTACCTCTCCAGGTTCCGGGTACTACTACGAGCAGTACTTC. Translating gives CASSTSPGSGYYYEQYF.

The gene calls are TRBV28 and TRBJ1-2, with D maybe TRBD1 (5 bases). CDR3 length equals 16 residues. Germline CDR1 reads MDHEN; CDR2 reads SYDVKM. V was shortened by 6 bases and J by 4 bases, with 21 bases between the two germline ends. The CDR3 DNA sequence: TGTGCCAGCAGACCGCCCCCCGGGGGTCGGGTCTATGGCTACACCTTC. Translated, it gives CASRPPPGGRVYGYTF.

This sequence joins TRBV28 and TRBJ1-5, with D hard to call. Germline V CDR1 and CDR2: MDHEN, SYDVKM. Trimming removed 4 bases from V and 10 bases from J, with 8 bases in between. The CDR3 is 11 residues long. CDR3 coding DNA: TGTGCCAGCAGTTCGACCTCTCCCCAGCATTTT. This gives the protein CASSSTSPQHF.

V is TRBV2 and J is TRBJ1-5; possible D gene TRBD1, 6 bases. V gave up 6 bases and J gave up 5 bases, with 11 bases separating them. This CDR3 is 13 amino acids long. Per germline, CDR1 SNHLY and CDR2 FYNNEI. The DNA of the CDR3 is TGTGCCAGCAGGGGGGGGCTCGATCAGCCCCAGCATTTT. Translating gives CASRGGLDQPQHF.

V usage is TRBV19 and J usage is TRBJ2-1, with TRBD2 as a possible D gene (6 bases). The CDR3 runs 17 residues. V was clipped by 4 bases and J by 0 bases, with 16 bases between them. Per the germline V gene, CDR1 is LNHDA and CDR2 is SQIVND (reference sequence). The CDR3 coding sequence is TGTGCCAGTAGTAGGTACCCTAGCGTAAGCTCCTACAATGAGCAGTTCTTC. As protein: CASSRYPSVSSYNEQFF.

The chain couples TRBV7-6 to TRBJ2-7, with 10 bases fitting TRBD2. The CDR3 is 15 residues long. Germline-derived CDR1 and CDR2 are SGHVS and FNYEAQ. Losses at the gene ends were 5 bases for V and 2 bases for J; bases not matched to a gene: 6. The CDR3 spells CASSPGTSAAYEQYF. The CDR3 DNA reads TGTGCCAGCAGCCCCGGGACTAGCGCAGCCTACGAGCAGTACTTC.

The chain carries TRBV19 and TRBJ2-1; the match to TRBD2 covers 8 bases. With V trimmed by 3 bases and J by 8 bases, 6 bases remained unmatched. The CDR3 contains 14 residues. Germline V CDR1 and CDR2: LNHDA, SQIVND (reference sequence). CDR3 nucleotide sequence: TGTGCCAGTAGTATCCCGGGGGGGGTCCATGAGCAGTTCTTC. Amino acid sequence: CASSIPGGVHEQFF.

This chain joins TRBV4-2 and TRBJ2-6; TRBD2 is a possible D gene (7 bases). Germline loops: CDR1 LGHNA, CDR2 YNFKEQ. The CDR3 spans 16 residues. Trimming shortened V by 8 bases and J by 1 base, and 15 bases separated the two germline ends. The CDR3 DNA sequence: TGTGCCAGCCACGCGGGGGCCGCATCTGGGGCCAACGTCCTGACTTTC. It specifies CASHAGAASGANVLTF.

This chain connects TRBV14 to TRBJ1-1; D is undetermined. The CDR3 consists of 17 residues. The germline CDR1 and CDR2 sequences are SGHDN and FVKESK. V lost 0 bases to trimming and J lost 1 base, with 15 bases between them. CDR3 residues: CASSQDSRSAQNTEAFF. The CDR3, as DNA: TGTGCCAGCAGCCAAGATTCCCGGAGCGCCCAGAACACTGAAGCTTTCTTT.

V is TRBV5-6 and J is TRBJ1-6, with unresolved D. The CDR3 extends over 16 amino acids. V lost 4 bases and J 7 bases, leaving 18 bases between the germline ends. Germline loops: CDR1 SGHDT, CDR2 YYEEEE. The CDR3 loop reads CASSKGGVGYNSPLHF. In DNA form, the CDR3 reads TGTGCCAGCAGCAAAGGCGGGGTGGGATACAATTCACCCCTCCACTTT.

The J gene is TRBJ2-2, the V gene TRBV7-3, with TRBD2 identical over 7 bases. CDR1 is SGHTA and CDR2 is FQGTGA in the germline V gene. CDR3 length equals 16 residues. J was trimmed by 4 bases and V by 4 bases; bases with no gene match: 9. The CDR3 spells CASSSSGGWSTGELFF. As DNA, the CDR3 is TGTGCCAGCAGCTCCTCCGGGGGGTGGTCCACCGGGGAGCTGTTTTTT.

J is TRBJ2-5 and V is TRBV24-1, with D tentatively TRBD1 or TRBD2 (5 bases each). Germline CDR1 is KGHDR and CDR2 is SFDVKD. V shed 4 bases and J shed 3 bases, with 14 bases lying between them. The CDR3 extends over 15 amino acids. CDR3 residues: CATSDPGRSEETQYF. The DNA of the CDR3 is TGTGCCACCAGTGACCCGGGACGGTCGGAAGAGACCCAGTACTTC.

The rearrangement links TRBV18 to TRBJ1-1; no clear D gene. The CDR3 sequence is 14 residues long. The germline gives CDR1 KGHSH, CDR2 LQKENI. V dropped 4 bases and J dropped 0 bases, with 9 bases sitting between them. In nucleotides, the CDR3 is TGTGCCAGCTCACTGATCGACCTGAACACTGAAGCTTTCTTT. Protein: CASSLIDLNTEAFF.

The chain employs TRBV3-1 (or the pseudogene TRBV3-2) and TRBJ2-3, with 8 nucleotides matching TRBD2. Germline loops: CDR1 LGHDT, CDR2 YNNKEL (reference sequence). CDR3 length: 19 residues. V lost 2 bases and J lost 3; bases outside the gene matches: 16. The CDR3 DNA is TGTGCCAGCAGCCAATTTTGGGCCCGGGGGGGGAGGGAGACAGATACGCAGTATTTT. It codes for CASSQFWARGGRETDTQYF.

The chain employs TRBV11-2 and TRBJ2-3; maybe TRBD1 (6 bases). Trimming pared 0 bases from V and 2 bases from J, leaving 12 bases between. The CDR3 contains 16 residues. Looked up from germline, CDR1 is SGHAT and CDR2 is FQNNGV. CDR3 nucleotide sequence: TGTGCCAGCAGCTTAGACAGGGGTTCGGTCACAGATACGCAGTATTTT. It encodes CASSLDRGSVTDTQYF.

The rearrangement links TRBV3-1 (or the pseudogene TRBV3-2) to TRBJ2-3; 7 bases are shared with TRBD2. V was pared by 3 bases and J by 6 bases, with 0 bases of the junction left unmatched. Germline loops: CDR1 LGHDT, CDR2 YNNKEL (reference sequence). This CDR3 is built from 12 residues. The CDR3 sequence is CASSQGGDTQYF. The CDR3 DNA reads TGTGCCAGCAGCCAGGGGGGGGATACGCAGTATTTT.

This clone was counted between two and nine times. The gene calls are TRBV5-1 and TRBJ1-3; D uncertain. The length of the CDR3 is 16 residues. Deletions cut 0 bases from V and 0 bases from J, with 10 bases between. Germline CDR1 and CDR2: SGHRS and YFSETQ. This CDR3 reads CASSLGGSLSGNTIYF. CDR3 sequence (DNA): TGCGCCAGCAGCTTGGGTGGCTCCCTCTCTGGAAACACCATATATTTT.

The genes are TRBV6-6 and TRBJ1-1; perhaps TRBD1 as D (5 bases). The length of the CDR3 is 11 residues. CDR1 and CDR2 from the germline V gene are MNHNY and SVGAGI (reference sequence). V was cut by 7 bases and J by 11 bases, with 14 bases left in between. CDR3 sequence: CASTMGGKAFF. CDR3 nucleotides: TGTGCCAGCACCATGGGGGGGAAGGCTTTCTTT.

The rearrangement uses TRBV19 and TRBJ2-3; the D is unclear. This CDR3 has 16 amino acids. V dropped 5 bases and J dropped 0 bases, with 15 bases sitting between them. The germline V gene has CDR1 LNHDA and CDR2 SQIVND (reference sequence). The CDR3 here is CASSGQVRASTDTQYF. Here the CDR3 DNA reads TGTGCCAGTAGTGGGCAGGTCCGTGCTAGCACAGATACGCAGTATTTT.

The V and J genes are TRBV6-4 and TRBJ2-3; the match to TRBD2 covers 13 bases. The trim removed 4 bases at V and 4 bases at J, leaving 2 bases unmatched. CDR1 and CDR2 (germline): MRHNA, SNTAGT. The CDR3 covers 15 residues. The CDR3 region is CASSATSGGADTQYF. CDR3 bases: TGTGCCAGCAGTGCTACTAGCGGGGGGGCAGATACGCAGTATTTT.

J is TRBJ2-3 and V is TRBV29-1; 9 bases line up with TRBD2. With V trimmed by 3 bases and J by 3 bases, 4 bases remained unmatched. The germline V gene has CDR1 SQVTM and CDR2 ANQGSEA. This CDR3 has 14 amino acids. CDR3 DNA: TGCAGCGTTGATGGGACTAGCCCGACAGATACGCAGTATTTT. Its protein is CSVDGTSPTDTQYF.

This clone was detected once. The V call is TRBV4-3, the J call TRBJ1-2; the D is unclear. The germline V gene encodes CDR1 LGHNA and CDR2 YSLEER. V lost 2 bases to trimming and J lost 0 bases, with 7 bases between them. This CDR3 has 14 amino acids. This CDR3 is CASSQYRSNYGYTF. Written as DNA, the CDR3 is TGCGCCAGCAGCCAATACAGATCTAACTATGGCTACACCTTC.

The CDR3: CATSREVGHNQPQHF. CDR3 nucleotide sequence: TGTGCCACCAGCAGAGAAGTAGGGCACAATCAGCCCCAGCATTTT. The rearrangement joins TRBV15 to TRBJ1-5; D is unclear. CDR1 is LNHNV, CDR2 YYDKDF, per germline (reference sequence). The CDR3 has 15 residues. V shed 0 bases and J shed 3 bases, with 9 bases lying between them.

This clone was observed a single time. The chain couples TRBV5-5 to TRBJ2-5; D ambiguous. The germline gives CDR1 SGHKS, CDR2 YYEKEE (reference sequence). Trimming removed 4 bases from V and 2 bases from J, with 9 bases in between. The CDR3 loop spans 13 amino acids. The CDR3 sequence is CASSGDTQETQYF. The DNA for the CDR3 is TGTGCCAGCAGCGGTGACACGCAAGAGACCCAGTACTTC. The full variable domain, in which reference TRBV5-5 and TRBJ2-5 provide the parts outside the CDR3, is DAGVTQSPTHLIKTRGQQVTLRCSPISGHKSVSWYQQVLGQGPQFIFQYYEKEERGRGNFPDRFSARQFPNYSSELNVNALLLGDSALYLCASSGDTQETQYFGPGTRLLVL.